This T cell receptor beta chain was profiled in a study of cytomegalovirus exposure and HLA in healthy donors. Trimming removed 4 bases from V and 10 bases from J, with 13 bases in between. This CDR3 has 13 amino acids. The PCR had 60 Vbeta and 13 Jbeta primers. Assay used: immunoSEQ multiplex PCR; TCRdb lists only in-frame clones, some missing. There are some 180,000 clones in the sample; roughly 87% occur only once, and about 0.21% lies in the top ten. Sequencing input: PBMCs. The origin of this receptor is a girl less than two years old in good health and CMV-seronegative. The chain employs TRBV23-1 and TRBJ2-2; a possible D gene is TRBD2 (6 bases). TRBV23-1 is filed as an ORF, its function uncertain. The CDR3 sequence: CASSLQGGEELFF. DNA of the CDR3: TGCGCCAGCAGTCTCCAGGGAGGTGAGGAGCTGTTTTTT.